This TCR beta chain was sequenced during a study of early T cells in non-severe SARS-CoV-2 infection. General study points: There was a bias toward anti-spike CD8 responses in VDJdb matching, which missed private and CD4 specificities.

This clonotype was recorded at least ten times. Its antigen remains unknown. Via MiXCR, TCRdb re-called the 5' RACE reads, giving one row per CDR3 protein. The table shows tens of thousands of distinct CDR3 sequences, with about 14% occurring only once. V lost 5 bases to trimming and J lost 2 bases; unmatched junction nucleotides: 7. Germline loops: CDR1 MNHNY, CDR2 SVGAGI (reference sequence). There are 17 residues in the CDR3. J is TRBJ2-1 and V is TRBV6-6; the match to TRBD2 covers 12 bases. Sample: whole blood, taken at baseline. This sequence was found in an adult who was a healthcare worker with PCR-confirmed SARS-CoV-2 infection or an uninfected control (not recorded which). The CDR3 spells CASSGRLAGAPYNEQFF. CDR3 sequence (DNA): TGTGCCAGCAGTGGGAGACTAGCGGGAGCACCCTACAATGAGCAGTTCTTC.